The T cell receptor (beta chain) under discussion was sequenced for a study of blood T cell repertoires in COVID-19. TCRdb's table, derived via immunoSEQ multiplex PCR, lists solely in-frame clones and lacks some. Counted here are roughly 150,000 clones, approximately 86% occurring once; the ten biggest clones make up around 18%. V gave up 0 bases and J gave up 10 bases, with 16 bases separating them. The CDR3 sequence is 15 residues long. Per the germline V gene, CDR1 is SGDLS and CDR2 is YYNGEE. This clonotype was obtained from a man between 60 and 75 years old who had recovered from COVID-19. Sequenced sample: PBMCs or T cells enriched from blood (not recorded which). This chain links TRBV9 with TRBJ1-4; D unclear. The CDR3 bases are TGTGCCAGCAGCGTAGACAACAGTGGAATCGGAAAACTGTTTTTT. It is translated as CASSVDNSGIGKLFF.